These T cell receptor beta chains were read from a single sample in a study of Tregs in tolerant kidney transplant recipients. Data came from immunoSEQ multiplex PCR; TCRdb stores just in-frame clones and leaves some out. This sample has 4,000 to 5,500 clones; 40% occur once, and the top ten carry roughly 5.4%. Which antigens these TCRs recognize remains unknown. Sequencing was performed on CD8+ T cells from blood cultured with allogeneic cells. These receptors originate from a human donor in good health. CDR3s include the opening cysteine and the closing phenylalanine or tryptophan. A D gene is named only where the DNA matches it firmly. Clone sizes are given selectively: once, few, many, or a class where the clone is expanded.

TRBD2,.,TRBJ2-3,TRBV15,CATSRRLAGYTDTQYF,TGTGCCACCAGCAGACGACTAGCGGGGTACACAGATACGCAGTATTTT
.,large,TRBJ2-7,TRBV30,CAWSVRVNYEQYF,TGTGCCTGGAGTGTACGGGTGAACTACGAGCAGTACTTC
.,once,TRBJ1-2,TRBV30,CAWEALGVGYGYTF,TGTGCTTGGGAGGCTCTGGGGGTGGGCTATGGCTACACCTTC
.,.,TRBJ1-4,TRBV21-1,CASSKEYVKDRRKLFF,TGTGCCAGCAGCAAAGAGTATGTGAAGGACAGGCGAAAACTGTTTTTT
.,medium-sized,TRBJ2-7,TRBV2,CASSEPWDAPYEQYF,TGTGCCAGCAGTGAACCGTGGGACGCTCCCTACGAGCAGTACTTC
.,.,TRBJ1-4,TRBV11-3,CASSGATQGTSGEKLFF,TGTGCCAGCAGCGGGGCGACGCAGGGGACTAGCGGGGAAAAACTGTTTTTT
.,few,TRBJ2-1,TRBV6-1,CASSEILSESYNEQFF,TGTGCCAGCAGTGAAATTTTGAGCGAGTCTTACAATGAGCAGTTCTTC
.,.,TRBJ2-7,TRBV7-9,CASSLYSGDYEQYF,TGTGCCAGCAGCTTATATAGCGGAGACTACGAGCAGTACTTC
.,.,TRBJ2-1,TRBV7-9,CASSLGGHNEQFF,TGTGCCAGCAGCTTAGGGGGCCACAATGAGCAGTTCTTC
.,medium-sized,TRBJ1-1,TRBV7-8,CASSGRAGDTEAFF,TGTGCCAGCAGCGGCAGGGCTGGGGACACTGAAGCTTTCTTT
TRBD2,.,TRBJ2-5,TRBV4-2,CASSQGASGGAETQYF,TGTGCCAGCAGCCAAGGGGCTAGCGGGGGGGCGGAGACCCAGTACTTC
.,.,TRBJ2-7,TRBV4-2,CASSTDWGYSYEQYF,TGTGCCAGCAGCACTGACTGGGGCTATTCCTACGAGCAGTACTTC
.,.,TRBJ2-2,TRBV4-1,CASSQGTVGTGELFF,TGCGCCAGCAGCCAAGGAACGGTCGGCACCGGGGAGCTGTTTTTT
.,medium-sized,TRBJ1-5,TRBV4-1,CASSQGAAPLPPQHF,TGCGCCAGCAGCCAAGGGGCTGCGCCCTTACCGCCCCAGCATTTT
TRBD2,medium-sized,TRBJ2-1,TRBV6-5,CASSLGPRGGEFF,TGTGCCAGCAGCCTGGGCCCTCGCGGGGGGGAGTTCTTC
.,few,TRBJ2-5,TRBV9,CASSQQGGGHQETQYF,TGTGCCAGCAGCCAACAAGGAGGGGGCCACCAAGAGACCCAGTACTTC
.,.,TRBJ2-6,TRBV7-9,CASRGAGANVLTF,TGTGCCAGCAGAGGGGCTGGGGCCAACGTCCTGACTTTC
TRBD1,.,TRBJ1-5,TRBV4-2,CASSQEVRTGGGSAPAF,TGTGCCAGCAGCCAAGAGGTACGGACAGGGGGAGGGTCAGCCCCAGCATTT
.,.,TRBJ1-5,TRBV7-9,CASSLVRADRPYQPQHF,TGTGCCAGCAGCTTAGTGCGGGCCGACAGACCTTATCAGCCCCAGCATTTT
.,.,TRBJ2-7,TRBV4-2,CASSWTQNYEQYF,TGTGCCAGCAGCTGGACACAGAACTACGAGCAGTACTTC
.,.,TRBJ2-1,TRBV29-1,CSVEGAVNEQFF,TGCAGCGTTGAAGGGGCAGTCAATGAGCAGTTCTTC
TRBD1,few,TRBJ2-2,TRBV6-5,CASSYSGQAFTGELFF,TGTGCCAGCAGTTACTCGGGACAGGCTTTTACCGGGGAGCTGTTTTTT
TRBD2,medium-sized,TRBJ2-1,TRBV7-9,CASSPRLAGPNEQFF,TGTGCCAGCAGCCCTAGACTAGCGGGACCTAATGAGCAGTTCTTC
TRBD1,.,TRBJ1-6,TRBV6-6,CASSYVAGGDSPLHF,TGTGCCAGCAGTTACGTGGCAGGGGGCGATTCACCCCTCCACTTT
.,.,TRBJ1-1,TRBV5-1,CASSSGTTNTEAFF,TGCGCCAGCAGCTCCGGGACGACGAACACTGAAGCTTTCTTT
TRBD1,few,TRBJ2-1,TRBV7-3,CASSYDRDPSYNEQFF,TGTGCCAGCAGCTACGACAGGGACCCCTCCTACAATGAGCAGTTCTTC
TRBD1,.,TRBJ2-1,TRBV6-4,CASSEETGLPNEQFF,TGTGCCAGCAGTGAGGAGACAGGGCTACCCAATGAGCAGTTCTTC
.,.,TRBJ2-1,TRBV11-3,CASSPTGTYYNEQFF,TGTGCCAGCAGCCCCACCGGGACTTACTACAATGAGCAGTTCTTC
.,few,TRBJ1-3,TRBV11-3,CASSLAVSRHLGDTIYF,TGTGCCAGCAGCTTAGCTGTATCTAGGCATCTTGGGGACACCATATATTTT
.,medium-sized,TRBJ2-1,TRBV6-5,CASTQGYEQFF,TGTGCCAGCACCCAGGGTTATGAGCAGTTCTTC
.,medium-sized,TRBJ2-4,TRBV19,CATNGIAKNIQYF,TGTGCCACCAACGGGATAGCCAAAAACATTCAGTACTTC
TRBD1,.,TRBJ1-2,TRBV6-5,CASSYKARGRYGYTF,TGTGCCAGCAGTTATAAGGCCAGGGGGAGGTATGGCTACACCTTC
.,.,TRBJ1-2,TRBV11-2,CASSPVGGGYGYTF,TGTGCCAGCAGCCCAGTAGGGGGAGGGTATGGCTACACCTTC
TRBD1,few,TRBJ1-4,TRBV11-2,CASSSSTGRTHEKLFF,TGTGCCAGCAGCTCCTCGACAGGGCGGACACATGAAAAACTGTTTTTT
.,.,TRBJ2-3,TRBV7-8,CASSLETGDTQYF,TGTGCCAGCAGCTTAGAAACAGGAGATACGCAGTATTTT
TRBD2,.,TRBJ2-1,TRBV9,CASSPRTSNEQFF,TGTGCCAGCAGCCCCAGGACTAGCAATGAGCAGTTCTTC
.,few,TRBJ2-3,TRBV7-8,CASRLGDSPDTQYF,TGTGCCAGCAGACTCGGTGACAGTCCAGATACGCAGTATTTT
.,few,TRBJ1-2,TRBV7-9,CASSLNFGGIEGYTF,TGTGCCAGCAGCTTAAATTTCGGGGGAATAGAGGGCTACACCTTC
.,medium-sized,TRBJ2-3,TRBV27,CASSFSLTDTQYF,TGTGCCAGCAGTTTTTCGTTAACAGATACGCAGTATTTT
TRBD1,.,TRBJ2-4,TRBV7-9,CASSPGTGSAFSGNIQYF,TGTGCCAGCAGCCCCGGGACAGGCTCTGCATTTTCCGGAAACATTCAGTACTTC
.,few,TRBJ1-2,TRBV4-3,CASSQEGDYGYTF,TGCGCCAGCAGCCAAGAAGGGGATTATGGCTACACCTTC
.,.,TRBJ1-5,TRBV7-3,CASSKDRQSNQPQHF,TGTGCCAGCAGCAAGGATCGCCAGAGCAATCAGCCCCAGCATTTT
.,.,TRBJ2-7,TRBV6-6,CASRRGLTDEQYF,TGTGCCAGCAGAAGGGGTCTTACGGACGAGCAGTACTTC
.,medium-sized,TRBJ1-5,TRBV27,CASSSSLYSNQPQHF,TGTGCCAGCAGTTCCTCGCTTTATAGCAATCAGCCCCAGCATTTT
.,.,TRBJ2-7,TRBV6-5,CASSFMGTSYEQYF,TGTGCCAGCAGTTTCATGGGAACCTCCTACGAGCAGTACTTC
TRBD2,.,TRBJ2-7,TRBV7-6,CASSAGTSGASYEQYF,TGTGCCAGCAGCGCCGGGACTAGCGGGGCGTCCTACGAGCAGTACTTC
.,medium-sized,TRBJ2-2,TRBV9,CASSVGGGNTGELFF,TGTGCCAGCAGCGTAGGAGGGGGGAACACCGGGGAGCTGTTTTTT
.,.,TRBJ1-3,TRBV19,CASTPPSGLGNTIYF,TGTGCCAGTACCCCTCCGTCAGGACTGGGAAACACCATATATTTT
.,.,TRBJ2-1,TRBV6-6,CASSYSDYNEQFF,TGTGCCAGCAGTTACTCGGACTACAATGAGCAGTTCTTC
.,.,TRBJ1-2,TRBV23-1,CASFSSYGYTF,TGCGCCAGCTTCTCCAGTTATGGCTACACCTTC
TRBD2,medium-sized,TRBJ2-1,TRBV9,CASSDSLAGGYNEQFF,TGTGCCAGCAGCGATAGCCTAGCGGGGGGATACAATGAGCAGTTCTTC
.,medium-sized,TRBJ2-2,TRBV27,CASSLSWQVIAGELFF,TGTGCCAGCAGTTTATCGTGGCAGGTTATAGCCGGGGAGCTGTTTTTT
.,.,TRBJ2-1,TRBV4-3,CASSQHTDLYNEQFF,TGCGCCAGCAGCCAACACACAGACCTATACAATGAGCAGTTCTTC
.,.,TRBJ2-7,TRBV11-2,CASSQVVTYEQYF,TGTGCCAGCAGCCAAGTCGTCACTTACGAGCAGTACTTC
TRBD1,.,TRBJ1-2,TRBV6-5,CASSYSTGGDGYTF,TGTGCCAGCAGTTACTCAACAGGGGGCGATGGCTACACCTTC
.,few,TRBJ2-7,TRBV5-6,CASSLGSTSYEQYF,TGTGCCAGCAGCTTGGGCAGCACCTCCTACGAGCAGTACTTC